The clone carrying this T cell receptor (beta chain) occurred many times. What it recognizes is unknown. Distinct nucleotide sequences in the sample also encode this CDR3. Patients had received no treatment of any kind before thyroid surgery. This entry comes from a study of metastatic and nonmetastatic thyroid tumors. Study-level information: The comparison covered peripheral blood and tumor or nodule tissue in malignant and benign thyroid patients. Study-level findings and limits: As reported, TCR beta diversity in blood and tumor was significantly higher in malignant thyroid tumors than in benign nodules.

Per the original data handling: CDR3 was compared across clinicopathological groups, and the resulting differences were used to build a distant-metastasis classifier for papillary thyroid cancer. With MiXCR, TCRdb called clones anew from the PCR reads. The V and J calls follow TCRdb's processing rather than the paper's. The profile shows about 21,000 clones, about 23% of them singletons. Germline values: CDR1 GTSNPN, CDR2 SVGIG (reference sequence). This CDR3 is built from 14 residues. Trimming cost V 1 base and J 9 bases; bases outside gene matches: 4. The source is a male donor with papillary thyroid cancer or a benign thyroid nodule (not recorded which). Some clones in this sample may be carry-over from other donors' samples. The chain couples TRBV30 to TRBJ1-6; 9 bases map to TRBD1. Sequences were obtained from tumor tissue. The CDR3 here is CAWSEGQGGSPLHF. In DNA, the CDR3 is TGTGCCTGGAGTGAGGGACAGGGTGGTTCACCCCTCCACTTT.